The rows below give T cell receptor beta chains drawn from one sample of a study of shared clonotypes between healthy human individuals. Repertoires were generated with immunoSEQ multiplex PCR, while TCRdb's copy carries only in-frame clones and drops some. Altogether hundreds of thousands of clones are present, around 79% being singletons, with the ten largest covering over 10%. The sequenced sample was PBMCs. The receptors come from a woman aged 40 to 50 in good health. Some clones in this sample may be carry-over from other donors' samples. Each CDR3 is given with its conserved first and last residue. Fields, in order: V gene, D gene, clone size, J gene, CDR3 protein, CDR3 DNA. A D gene is named only where the DNA matches it firmly. Clone sizes are given selectively: once, few, many, or a class where the clone is expanded.

TRBV29-1	TRBD2	NA	TRBJ2-5	CSVEPAGGETQYF	TGCAGCGTGGAACCAGCGGGAGGGGAGACCCAGTACTTC
TRBV18	NA	NA	TRBJ2-7	CASSPLSYEQYF	TGTGCCAGCTCCCCTCTCTCTTACGAGCAGTACTTC
TRBV5-1	NA	few	TRBJ2-7	CASSLRGISSYEQYF	TGCGCCAGCAGCTTACGAGGGATTAGCTCCTACGAGCAGTACTTC
TRBV30	NA	NA	TRBJ2-7	CAWSVQSYEQYF	TGTGCCTGGAGTGTGCAGTCCTACGAGCAGTACTTC
TRBV30	NA	NA	TRBJ1-5	CAWSGGQQPQHF	TGTGCCTGGAGTGGGGGGCAGCAGCCCCAGCATTTT
TRBV28	TRBD2	NA	TRBJ2-1	CASSLHGGAYNEQFF	TGTGCCAGCAGTTTACACGGGGGGGCCTACAATGAGCAGTTCTTC
TRBV9	TRBD1	NA	TRBJ1-1	CASSAVGQGWTEAFF	TGTGCCAGCAGCGCAGTGGGACAGGGGTGGACTGAAGCTTTCTTT
TRBV19	NA	NA	TRBJ1-5	CASTPYMGTEITGNQPQHF	TGTGCCAGTACCCCTTATATGGGGACGGAAATCACTGGCAATCAGCCCCAGCATTTT
TRBV28	NA	NA	TRBJ2-7	CASSLYQVEQYF	TGTGCCAGCAGTCTCTATCAGGTCGAGCAGTACTTC
TRBV18	NA	NA	TRBJ2-5	CASSDNREETQYF	TGTGCCAGCTCAGATAACAGGGAAGAGACCCAGTACTTC
TRBV5-4	TRBD1	NA	TRBJ2-7	CASSLVGGRNEQYF	TGTGCCAGCAGCTTGGTAGGGGGCCGCAACGAGCAGTACTTC
TRBV7-8	TRBD2	many	TRBJ2-3	CASSLAGGITDTQYF	TGTGCCAGCAGCTTGGCGGGGGGAATCACAGATACGCAGTATTTT
TRBV7-3	NA	NA	TRBJ2-2	CASSLGLGAGELFF	TGTGCCAGCAGCTTAGGATTGGGGGCCGGGGAGCTGTTTTTT
TRBV6-1	NA	NA	TRBJ1-4	CASSPADEKLFF	TGTGCCAGCAGTCCGGCCGATGAAAAACTGTTTTTT
TRBV28	NA	NA	TRBJ2-7	CASSLKGSSYEQYF	TGTGCCAGCAGTTTGAAAGGGAGCTCCTACGAGCAGTACTTC
TRBV7-8	NA	NA	TRBJ2-7	CASSTRISYEQYF	TGTGCCAGCAGTACCAGGATCTCCTACGAGCAGTACTTC
TRBV6-1	NA	NA	TRBJ2-1	CASGLNNEQFF	TGTGCCAGCGGCCTCAACAATGAGCAGTTCTTC
TRBV2	TRBD1	NA	TRBJ1-2	CASSGQGVWGYTF	TGTGCCAGCAGTGGGCAGGGGGTTTGGGGCTACACCTTC
TRBV5-1	NA	NA	TRBJ1-2	CASSSTGLYGYTF	TGCGCCAGCTCATCGACAGGACTCTATGGCTACACCTTC
TRBV19	NA	NA	TRBJ1-5	CASSTGENQPQHF	TGTGCCAGTAGTACTGGAGAAAATCAGCCCCAGCATTTT
TRBV7-9	TRBD2	NA	TRBJ2-5	CASSLAGLAEETQYF	TGTGCCAGCAGCTTAGCGGGACTAGCGGAAGAGACCCAGTACTTC
TRBV7-2	NA	many	TRBJ2-3	CASSLSSDTQYF	TGTGCCAGCAGCTTATCGTCAGATACGCAGTATTTT
TRBV7-3	TRBD2	once	TRBJ2-7	CASKQREGPYEQYF	TGTGCCAGCAAACAGCGGGAGGGCCCCTACGAGCAGTACTTC
TRBV11-2	NA	NA	TRBJ2-5	CASSLGAMGGQSETQYF	TGTGCCAGCAGCTTAGGAGCCATGGGGGGACAATCGGAGACCCAGTACTTC
TRBV6-1	NA	NA	TRBJ2-3	CASKAVSGLADTQYF	TGTGCCAGCAAGGCGGTGTCAGGGCTTGCAGATACGCAGTATTTT
TRBV5-1	NA	NA	TRBJ2-3	CASSLGGTDTQYF	TGCGCCAGCAGCTTGGGTGGCACAGATACGCAGTATTTT
TRBV18	NA	NA	TRBJ2-6	CASSPRAGSTGANVLTF	TGTGCCAGCTCACCACGGGCAGGGAGTACTGGGGCCAACGTCCTGACTTTC
TRBV4-3	NA	NA	TRBJ1-4	CASSQGTGNEKLFF	TGCGCCAGCAGCCAAGGCACGGGGAATGAAAAACTGTTTTTT
TRBV9	TRBD1	NA	TRBJ2-3	CASSVTGDTDTQYF	TGTGCCAGCAGCGTAACAGGGGACACAGATACGCAGTATTTT
TRBV7-7	TRBD2	NA	TRBJ2-5	CASSFIAGPQETQYF	TGTGCCAGCAGCTTTATAGCGGGACCTCAAGAGACCCAGTACTTC
TRBV25-1	TRBD2	NA	TRBJ2-3	CASSGGLSTDTQYF	TGTGCCAGCAGCGGGGGGTTAAGCACAGATACGCAGTATTTT
TRBV2	NA	NA	TRBJ1-4	CASRAQGIREKLFF	TGTGCCAGCAGGGCACAGGGAATAAGGGAAAAACTGTTTTTT
TRBV18	NA	NA	TRBJ1-1	CASSPIGQNTEAFF	TGTGCCAGCTCACCTATCGGACAGAACACTGAAGCTTTCTTT
TRBV28	NA	NA	TRBJ1-2	CASSFEPYGYTF	TGTGCCAGCAGTTTTGAGCCCTATGGCTACACCTTC
TRBV5-4	TRBD1	NA	TRBJ1-6	CASSRDRASPLHF	TGTGCCAGCAGCAGGGACAGGGCTTCACCCCTCCACTTT
TRBV7-9	TRBD1	NA	TRBJ1-5	CASSPTGGSNQPQHF	TGTGCCAGCAGCCCCACAGGGGGGAGCAATCAGCCCCAGCATTTT
TRBV6-6	NA	NA	TRBJ1-2	CASSYTKSYGYTF	TGTGCCAGCAGTTACACTAAGTCCTATGGCTACACCTTC
TRBV11-3	TRBD2	NA	TRBJ2-7	CASSTTGLAEQYF	TGTGCCAGCAGCACGACGGGACTAGCGGAGCAGTACTTC
TRBV6-4	NA	NA	TRBJ1-2	CAPRAYGHTF	TGTGCCCCCCGGGCCTATGGCCACACCTTC
TRBV5-4	NA	NA	TRBJ2-5	CASSSGRKTYQETQYF	TGTGCCAGCAGCTCGGGACGTAAGACTTACCAAGAGACCCAGTACTTC
TRBV5-1	TRBD2	NA	TRBJ2-5	CASSTSGGLAGQETQYF	TGCGCCAGCAGCACTTCTGGGGGACTAGCGGGACAAGAGACCCAGTACTTC
TRBV9	NA	NA	TRBJ1-5	CASSVEEGCRAGGNQPQHF	TGTGCCAGCAGCGTAGAGGAGGGGTGTAGGGCGGGTGGCAATCAGCCCCAGCATTTT
TRBV7-2	NA	NA	TRBJ2-5	CASSPQPSYGSWETQYF	TGTGCCAGCAGCCCACAGCCTAGCTACGGGTCGTGGGAGACCCAGTACTTC
TRBV7-2	NA	NA	TRBJ2-3	CASSLSAGTDTQYF	TGTGCCAGCAGCTTATCTGCAGGGACAGATACGCAGTATTTT
TRBV28	NA	NA	TRBJ1-1	CASSSPLLSEAFF	TGTGCCAGCAGTTCCCCCCTCCTGAGTGAAGCTTTCTTT
TRBV6-4	NA	few	TRBJ2-3	CASSHRAGDTDTQYF	TGTGCCAGCAGTCACAGGGCGGGTGACACAGATACGCAGTATTTT
TRBV5-1	NA	NA	TRBJ2-1	CASSEDSYNEQFF	TGCGCCAGCAGCGAGGATTCCTACAATGAGCAGTTCTTC
TRBV6-9	NA	NA	TRBJ1-2	CAISSDRNYGYTF	TGTGCCATCAGTTCGGACAGAAACTATGGCTACACCTTC
TRBV28	NA	few	TRBJ1-1	CASSERGGNTEAFF	TGTGCCAGCAGCGAACGTGGGGGGAACACTGAAGCTTTCTTT
TRBV11-2	TRBD2	NA	TRBJ2-2	CASSSRKGTSPNTGELFF	TGTGCCAGCAGCTCCCGAAAGGGGACTAGCCCAAACACCGGGGAGCTGTTTTTT
TRBV6-1	NA	NA	TRBJ1-5	CASSRGTDSNQPQHF	TGTGCCAGCAGTCGGGGGACGGATAGCAATCAGCCCCAGCATTTT
TRBV18	NA	NA	TRBJ2-7	CASSRRDNSYEQYF	TGTGCCAGCTCCCGCCGGGACAACTCCTACGAGCAGTACTTC
TRBV5-4	NA	NA	TRBJ2-7	CASSFGGLGREQYF	TGTGCCAGCAGCTTCGGGGGTTTGGGGCGCGAGCAGTACTTC